This T cell receptor (beta chain) is drawn from a study of shared clonotypes between healthy human individuals. Study-level information: In total, the donors were a couple of women and a few men aged 18 to 49.

CD4+ cell separation produced CD45RA+ naive and CD45RA-negative memory subsets. The trim removed 5 bases at V and 4 bases at J, leaving 3 bases unmatched. The CDR3 has 15 amino acids. CDR1 is SNHLY and CDR2 is FYNNEI in the germline V gene. The repertoire was sequenced with immunoSEQ multiplex PCR; TCRdb's copy has only in-frame clones and lacks some. In the table there are roughly 680,000 clones, approximately 72% of which are singletons. The material sequenced was memory CD4+ T cells sorted from blood. Subset noted: CD45RA-negative fraction. The V and J genes are TRBV2 and TRBJ2-1; 12 positions match TRBD2. This TCR was recovered from a woman between 25 and 40 years old in good health. The CDR3 nucleotides read TGTGCCAGCAGTATACTAGCGGGAGGATACAATGAGCAGTTCTTC. Translation gives CASSILAGGYNEQFF. Together with reference TRBV2 and TRBJ2-1, the CDR3 gives the full variable domain: EPEVTQTPSHQVTQMGQEVILRCVPISNHLYFYWYRQILGQKVEFLVSFYNNEISEKSEIFDDQFSVERPDGSNFTLKIRSTKLEDSAMYFCASSILAGGYNEQFFGPGTRLTVL.